The clone carrying this TCR beta chain was counted only a few times. The sample originates from a study of sequential checkpoint blockade in melanoma. Study-level background: Roughly 22 patients had matched tumor biopsies before treatment and at week 13 after nivolumab or ipilimumab alone.

Measured with immunoSEQ multiplex PCR; TCRdb has only the in-frame clones, and not every one. The sample records a few thousand clones, 22% being singletons. The CDR3 extends over 16 amino acids. Trimming removed 3 bases from V and 0 bases from J, with 12 bases in between. Germline V lookup: CDR1 MDHEN, CDR2 SYDVKM. This sample's treatment: randomized to nivolumab then ipilimumab (arm A) or the reverse (arm B). Material: tumor tissue (inferred from file names), obtained from a patient given nivolumab and ipilimumab in sequence. The rearrangement uses TRBV28 and TRBJ2-1; D tentatively fits TRBD1 or TRBD2 (5 bases each). The TCR originated in a human donor with melanoma. CDR3: CASSFQWGSSYNEQFF. CDR3 nucleotides: TGTGCCAGCAGTTTTCAGTGGGGGAGCTCCTACAATGAGCAGTTCTTC.